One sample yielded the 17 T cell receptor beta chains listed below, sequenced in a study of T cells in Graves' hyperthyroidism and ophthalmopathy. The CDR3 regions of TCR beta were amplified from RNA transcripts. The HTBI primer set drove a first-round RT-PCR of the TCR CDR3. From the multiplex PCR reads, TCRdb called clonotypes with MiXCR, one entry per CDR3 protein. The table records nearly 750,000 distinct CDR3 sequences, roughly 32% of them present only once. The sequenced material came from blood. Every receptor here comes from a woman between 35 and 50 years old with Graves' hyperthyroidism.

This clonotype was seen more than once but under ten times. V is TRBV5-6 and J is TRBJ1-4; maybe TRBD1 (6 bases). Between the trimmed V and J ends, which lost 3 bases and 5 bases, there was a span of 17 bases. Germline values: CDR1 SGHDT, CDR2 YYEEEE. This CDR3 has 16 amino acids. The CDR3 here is CASSSVRQDQNEKLFF. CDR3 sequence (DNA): TGTGCCAGCAGCTCGGTAAGACAGGATCAAAATGAAAAACTGTTTTTT.

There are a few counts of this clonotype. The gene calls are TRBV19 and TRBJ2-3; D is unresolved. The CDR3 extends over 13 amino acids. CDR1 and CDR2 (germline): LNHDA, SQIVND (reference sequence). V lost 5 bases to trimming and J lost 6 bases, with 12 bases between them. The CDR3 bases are TGTGCCAGTAGTTCCCTTAGCCTTGATACGCAGTATTTT. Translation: CASSSLSLDTQYF. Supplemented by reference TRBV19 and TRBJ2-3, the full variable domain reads DGGITQSPKYLFRKEGQNVTLSCEQNLNHDAMYWYRQDPGQGLRLIYYSQIVNDFQKGDIAEGYSVSREKKESFPLTVTSAQKNPTAFYLCASSSLSLDTQYFGPGTRLTVL.

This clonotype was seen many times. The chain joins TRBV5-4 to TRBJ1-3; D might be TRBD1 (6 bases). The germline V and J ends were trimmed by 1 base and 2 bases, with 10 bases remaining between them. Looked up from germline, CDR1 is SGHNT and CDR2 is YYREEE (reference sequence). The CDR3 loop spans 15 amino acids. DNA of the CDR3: TGTGCCAGCAGCTTGTGGGGGGCAACTGGAAACACCATATATTTT. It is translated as CASSLWGATGNTIYF.

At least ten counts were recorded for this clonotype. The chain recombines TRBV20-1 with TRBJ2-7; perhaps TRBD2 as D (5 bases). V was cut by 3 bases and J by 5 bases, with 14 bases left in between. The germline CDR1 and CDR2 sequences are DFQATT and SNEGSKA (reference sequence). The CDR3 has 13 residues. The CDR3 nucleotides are TGCAGTGCTAGGCAAAATAGCGTCGACGAGCAGTACTTC. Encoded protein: CSARQNSVDEQYF.

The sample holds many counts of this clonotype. CDR3: CASSSPVWGRTEAFF. CDR3 in DNA: TGCGCCAGCAGCTCTCCAGTCTGGGGTAGGACTGAAGCTTTCTTT. V gene TRBV5-1 combines with J gene TRBJ1-1, with unresolved D. The CDR3 is made up of 15 amino acids. The V gene lost 3 bases and the J gene lost 5 bases, with 17 bases spanning the gap. Germline V gene data show CDR1 as SGHRS and CDR2 as YFSETQ.

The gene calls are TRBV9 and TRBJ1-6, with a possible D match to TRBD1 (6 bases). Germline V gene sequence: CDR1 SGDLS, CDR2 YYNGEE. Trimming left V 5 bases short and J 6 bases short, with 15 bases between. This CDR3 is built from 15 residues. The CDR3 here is CASSEGDEINSPLHF. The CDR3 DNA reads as TGTGCCAGCAGTGAGGGGGACGAGATTAATTCACCCCTCCACTTT.

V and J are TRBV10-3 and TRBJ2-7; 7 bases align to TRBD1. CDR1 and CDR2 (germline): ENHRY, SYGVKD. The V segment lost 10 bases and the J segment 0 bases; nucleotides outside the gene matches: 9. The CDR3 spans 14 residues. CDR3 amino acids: CASNARDSSYEQYF. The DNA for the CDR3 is TGTGCCAGCAACGCCCGGGACAGCTCCTACGAGCAGTACTTC.

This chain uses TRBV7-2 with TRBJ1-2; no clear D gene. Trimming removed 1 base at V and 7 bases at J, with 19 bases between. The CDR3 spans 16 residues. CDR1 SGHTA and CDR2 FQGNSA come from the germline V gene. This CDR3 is CASSLETISTTLGYTF. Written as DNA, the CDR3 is TGTGCCAGCAGCTTAGAGACGATCTCTACCACCCTTGGCTACACCTTC.

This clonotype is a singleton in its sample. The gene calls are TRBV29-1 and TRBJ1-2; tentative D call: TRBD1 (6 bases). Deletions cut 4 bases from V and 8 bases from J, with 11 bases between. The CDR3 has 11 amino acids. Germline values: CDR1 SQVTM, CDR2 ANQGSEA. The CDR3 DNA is TGCAGCGTTGCGGGGGCGAACGGCTACACCTTC. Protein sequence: CSVAGANGYTF.

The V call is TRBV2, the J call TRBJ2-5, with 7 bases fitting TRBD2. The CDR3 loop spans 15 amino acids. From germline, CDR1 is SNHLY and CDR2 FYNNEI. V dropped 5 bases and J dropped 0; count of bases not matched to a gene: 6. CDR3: CASSYSGGYQETQYF. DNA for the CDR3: TGTGCCAGCAGTTACTCGGGGGGTTACCAAGAGACCCAGTACTTC.

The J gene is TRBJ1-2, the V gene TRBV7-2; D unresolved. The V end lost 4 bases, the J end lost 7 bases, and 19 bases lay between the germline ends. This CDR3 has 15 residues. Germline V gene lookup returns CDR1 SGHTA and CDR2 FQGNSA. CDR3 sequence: CASSSVRTGELGYTF. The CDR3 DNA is TGTGCCAGCAGCTCAGTCCGAACCGGGGAGCTTGGCTACACCTTC.

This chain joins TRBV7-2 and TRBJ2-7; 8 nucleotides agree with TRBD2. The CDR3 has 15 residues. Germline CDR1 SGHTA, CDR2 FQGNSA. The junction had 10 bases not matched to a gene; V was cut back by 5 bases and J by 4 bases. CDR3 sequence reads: CASSGQDSSGYEQYF. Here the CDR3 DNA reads TGTGCCAGCAGCGGCCAAGACTCTAGCGGGTACGAGCAGTACTTC.

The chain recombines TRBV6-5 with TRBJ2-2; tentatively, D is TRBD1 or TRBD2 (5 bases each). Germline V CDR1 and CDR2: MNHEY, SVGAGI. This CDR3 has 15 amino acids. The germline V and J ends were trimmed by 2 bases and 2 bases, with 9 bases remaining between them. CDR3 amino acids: CASSYRDPNTGELFF. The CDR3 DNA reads TGTGCCAGCAGTTACAGGGACCCAAACACCGGGGAGCTGTTTTTT.

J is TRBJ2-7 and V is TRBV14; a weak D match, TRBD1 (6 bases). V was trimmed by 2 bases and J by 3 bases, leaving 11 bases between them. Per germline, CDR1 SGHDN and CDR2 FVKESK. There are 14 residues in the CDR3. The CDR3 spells CASSQRQVRYEQYF. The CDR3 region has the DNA TGTGCCAGCAGCCAAAGACAGGTACGCTACGAGCAGTACTTC.

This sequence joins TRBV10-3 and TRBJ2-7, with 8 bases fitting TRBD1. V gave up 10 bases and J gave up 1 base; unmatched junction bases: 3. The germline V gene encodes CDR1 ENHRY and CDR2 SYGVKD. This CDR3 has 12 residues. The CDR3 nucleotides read TGTGCCACCCGACAGGGGTCCTACGAGCAGTACTTC. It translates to CATRQGSYEQYF.

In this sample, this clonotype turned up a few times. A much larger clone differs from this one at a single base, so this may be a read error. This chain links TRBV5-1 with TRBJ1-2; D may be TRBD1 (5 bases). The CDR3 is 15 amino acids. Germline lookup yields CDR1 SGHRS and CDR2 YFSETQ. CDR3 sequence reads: CASSSGLQVGYGHTF. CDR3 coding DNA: TGCGCCAGCAGCTCGGGACTCCAGGTCGGCTATGGCCACACCTTC.

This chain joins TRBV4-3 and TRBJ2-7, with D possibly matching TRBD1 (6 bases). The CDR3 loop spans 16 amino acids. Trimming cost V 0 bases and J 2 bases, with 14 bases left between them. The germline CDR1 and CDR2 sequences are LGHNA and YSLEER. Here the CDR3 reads CASSQESWGHTYEQYF. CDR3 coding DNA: TGCGCCAGCAGCCAAGAGTCTTGGGGACACACCTACGAGCAGTACTTC.